The 6 T cell receptor beta chains below come from one sample, sequenced in a study of metastatic and nonmetastatic thyroid tumors. Via MiXCR, TCRdb re-called the PCR reads. The sample gives about 30,000 clones, 20% to 25% of which show up once; more than 2% is in the top ten. No patient had received any treatment before thyroid surgery. The sample consisted of blood. Receptor source: a female donor with papillary thyroid cancer or a benign thyroid nodule (not recorded which). Some clones in this sample may be carry-over from other donors' samples.

By share of the sample, this clone is medium-sized. This sequence joins TRBV11-2 and TRBJ1-3; a weak D match, TRBD1 (6 bases). The CDR3 contains 17 residues. Germline V gene data show CDR1 as SGHAT and CDR2 as FQNNGV. Trimming cost V 4 bases and J 3 bases, with 19 bases left between them. The CDR3 reads CASSSVGGTNGGNTIYF. CDR3 DNA sequence: TGTGCCAGCAGCTCCGTCGGGGGCACGAACGGTGGAAACACCATATATTTT.

A few counts support this clone. A read error may be the cause here, since a much bigger clone is one base away. This chain links TRBV27 with TRBJ1-4, with 8 bases matching TRBD1. Germline V gene data show CDR1 as MNHEY and CDR2 as SMNVEV (reference sequence). V lost 9 bases, J lost 8 bases, and 20 bases stayed unmatched. This CDR3 is built from 17 residues. This CDR3 reads CARPRGPAVQGGEKLFF. The CDR3 nucleotides are TGTGCCAGGCCAAGGGGGCCTGCGGTACAGGGGGGGGAAAAACTGTTTTTT.

This clone was detected ten times or more. This chain connects TRBV10-1 to TRBJ2-2; TRBD2 matches at 8 bases. The CDR3 is 14 amino acids. V lost 6 bases to trimming and J lost 6 bases; unmatched junction nucleotides: 6. Germline loops: CDR1 WNHNN, CDR2 SYGVQD (reference sequence). CDR3 DNA sequence: TGCGCCAGCAGACCAGGACTAGCACCCGGGGAGCTGTTTTTT. It encodes CASRPGLAPGELFF.

The chain employs TRBV11-2 and TRBJ2-1, with a tentative D call TRBD2 (6 bases). Per the germline V gene, CDR1 is SGHAT and CDR2 is FQNNGV. The V end lost 1 base, the J end lost 5 bases, and 15 bases lay between the germline ends. The length of the CDR3 is 16 residues. The CDR3 here is CASSLVWGSGNNEQFF. The CDR3 region has the DNA TGTGCCAGCAGCTTAGTTTGGGGTAGCGGCAACAATGAGCAGTTCTTC.

This clone appeared a few times. At one end the junction does not follow the germline gene, possibly because of a read error. V is TRBV7-8 and J is TRBJ1-4; unclear D gene. The CDR3 length is 11 residues. Germline V CDR1 and CDR2: SGHVS, FQNEAQ. The DNA of the CDR3 is TGTTCCAGCAGTTTCGGTCGAAAACTTTTTTTT. Protein product: CSSSFGRKLFF.

This clone was observed many times. The chain combines TRBV6-2 or TRBV6-3 with TRBJ2-5; 8 bases match TRBD2. The germline gives CDR1 MNHEY, CDR2 SVGEGT. This CDR3 has 16 amino acids. Trimming cost V 4 bases and J 4 bases; bases outside gene matches: 11. For the CDR3, the DNA is TGTGCCAGCAGTTCAAACCAGGGGACTAGGAGAGAGACCCAGTACTTC. It specifies CASSSNQGTRRETQYF.